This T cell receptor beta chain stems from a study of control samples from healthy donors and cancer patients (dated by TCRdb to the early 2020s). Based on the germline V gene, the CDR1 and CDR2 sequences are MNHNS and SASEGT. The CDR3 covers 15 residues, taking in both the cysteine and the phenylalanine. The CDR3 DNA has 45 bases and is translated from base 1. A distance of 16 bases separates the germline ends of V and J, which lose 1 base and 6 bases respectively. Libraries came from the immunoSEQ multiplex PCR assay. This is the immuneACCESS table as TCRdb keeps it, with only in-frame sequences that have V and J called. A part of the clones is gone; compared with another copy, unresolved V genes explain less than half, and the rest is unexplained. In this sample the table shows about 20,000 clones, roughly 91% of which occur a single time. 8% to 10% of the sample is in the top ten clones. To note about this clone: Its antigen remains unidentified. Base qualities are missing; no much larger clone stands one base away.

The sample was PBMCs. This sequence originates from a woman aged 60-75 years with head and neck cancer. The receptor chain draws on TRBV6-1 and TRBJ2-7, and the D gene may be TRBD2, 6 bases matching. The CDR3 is CASSEGVGDSGEQYF. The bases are TGTGCCAGCAGTGAAGGGGTGGGGGACTCCGGCGAGCAGTACTTC.